A selection of T cell receptor beta chains follows, all from one sample in a study of blood T cell repertoires in COVID-19. Using immunoSEQ multiplex PCR, the repertoire was profiled, and TCRdb retains in-frame clones only, with some absent. The table shows hundreds of thousands of clones, with roughly 86% occurring only once. Sequencing was carried out using PBMCs or T cells enriched from blood (not recorded which). These receptors originate from a woman aged 18-29 years who had recovered from COVID-19. Both conserved end residues are part of each CDR3. A D gene is named only where the DNA matches it firmly. A clone size is listed for some rows: how often the clone was seen (once, few, many), or a class if it is expanded.

v_gene: TRBV7-7; d_gene: .; abundance: .; j_gene: TRBJ1-5; CDR3nt: TGTGCCAGCAGCTCAAAAAGCAGGGCCAACAATCAGCCCCAGCATTTT; CDR3aa: CASSSKSRANNQPQHF
v_gene: TRBV24-1; d_gene: TRBD1; abundance: .; j_gene: TRBJ1-5; CDR3nt: TGTGCCACCAGTGAAGCCGGGACAGGGGTGAATCAGCCCCAGCATTTT; CDR3aa: CATSEAGTGVNQPQHF
v_gene: TRBV7-9; d_gene: TRBD2; abundance: .; j_gene: TRBJ2-5; CDR3nt: TGTGCCAGCAGCCCGCCGGGACTAGCGGGAGGGGAGACCCAGTACTTC; CDR3aa: CASSPPGLAGGETQYF
v_gene: TRBV30; d_gene: .; abundance: .; j_gene: TRBJ2-1; CDR3nt: TGTGCCTGTACCACCAGGGCATTCATTGGCAATGAGCAGTTCTTC; CDR3aa: CACTTRAFIGNEQFF
v_gene: TRBV6-5; d_gene: TRBD1; abundance: .; j_gene: TRBJ2-7; CDR3nt: TGTGCCAGCAGAAGACAGGGGCCCTACGAGCAGTACTTC; CDR3aa: CASRRQGPYEQYF
v_gene: TRBV6-5; d_gene: .; abundance: .; j_gene: TRBJ1-1; CDR3nt: TGTGCCAGCAGTTACTTATGGACAGACAACACTGAAGCTTTCTTT; CDR3aa: CASSYLWTDNTEAFF
v_gene: TRBV6-6; d_gene: TRBD2; abundance: few; j_gene: TRBJ2-1; CDR3nt: TGTGCCAGCAGTTACGTAGCGGGGGCCTCCAGTGAGCAGTTCTTC; CDR3aa: CASSYVAGASSEQFF
v_gene: TRBV27; d_gene: TRBD2; abundance: .; j_gene: TRBJ2-7; CDR3nt: TGTGCCAGCATGCGGGAGTTCTCCTACGAGCAGTACTTC; CDR3aa: CASMREFSYEQYF
v_gene: TRBV4-2; d_gene: TRBD2; abundance: .; j_gene: TRBJ2-1; CDR3nt: TGTGCCAGCAGCCAATCCCTAGCGGGGACTTACAATGAGCAGTTCTTC; CDR3aa: CASSQSLAGTYNEQFF
v_gene: TRBV7-9; d_gene: TRBD1; abundance: .; j_gene: TRBJ1-1; CDR3nt: TGTGCCAGCAGCTTAGTACAGGGGGAAGCTTTCTTT; CDR3aa: CASSLVQGEAFF
v_gene: TRBV6-5; d_gene: TRBD2; abundance: .; j_gene: TRBJ2-7; CDR3nt: TGTGCCAGCAGTTACTCGACTAGCGGGAGTTACGAGCAGTACTTC; CDR3aa: CASSYSTSGSYEQYF
v_gene: TRBV12-3/TRBV12-4; d_gene: .; abundance: few; j_gene: TRBJ2-7; CDR3nt: TGTGCCAGCAGTTTTCGGGGATCGGACGAGCAGTACTTC; CDR3aa: CASSFRGSDEQYF
v_gene: TRBV5-1; d_gene: .; abundance: .; j_gene: TRBJ2-3; CDR3nt: TGCGCCAGCAGCTTGGGCCGCGCGGGGCCCCTCTCCACAGATACGCAGTATTTT; CDR3aa: CASSLGRAGPLSTDTQYF
v_gene: TRBV2; d_gene: .; abundance: .; j_gene: TRBJ1-2; CDR3nt: TGTGCCAGCAGTAGGGAGACTAACTATGGCTACACCTTC; CDR3aa: CASSRETNYGYTF
v_gene: TRBV9; d_gene: .; abundance: .; j_gene: TRBJ1-2; CDR3nt: TGTGCCAGCAGCGTAGATCCATCTAACTATGGCTACACCTTC; CDR3aa: CASSVDPSNYGYTF
v_gene: TRBV5-1; d_gene: .; abundance: .; j_gene: TRBJ1-3; CDR3nt: TGCGCCAGCAGCGAACAAAACTCTGGAAACACCATATATTTT; CDR3aa: CASSEQNSGNTIYF
v_gene: TRBV5-1; d_gene: TRBD1; abundance: .; j_gene: TRBJ1-2; CDR3nt: TGCGCCAGCAGCTTGGGAAACAGACAGGGAATGCCCCACTATGGCTACACCTTC; CDR3aa: CASSLGNRQGMPHYGYTF
v_gene: TRBV18; d_gene: .; abundance: once; j_gene: TRBJ1-4; CDR3nt: TGTGCCAGCTCACCAGTTGAAGGGAGTAACGAAAAACTGTTTTTT; CDR3aa: CASSPVEGSNEKLFF
v_gene: TRBV10-3; d_gene: .; abundance: .; j_gene: TRBJ1-2; CDR3nt: TGTGCCATCAGTGAAGACACTAACTATGGCTACACCTTC; CDR3aa: CAISEDTNYGYTF
v_gene: TRBV18; d_gene: TRBD2; abundance: .; j_gene: TRBJ2-7; CDR3nt: TGTGCCAGCTCACCAGGGCTAGCGGGAGAATTCGAGCAGTACTTC; CDR3aa: CASSPGLAGEFEQYF
v_gene: TRBV5-1; d_gene: .; abundance: .; j_gene: TRBJ2-3; CDR3nt: TGCGCCAGCAGCCCCAGGGCCTATAGCACAGATACGCAGTATTTT; CDR3aa: CASSPRAYSTDTQYF
v_gene: TRBV7-8; d_gene: .; abundance: .; j_gene: TRBJ2-3; CDR3nt: TGTGCCAGCAGCTGGGGCGCACCAGATACGCAGTATTTT; CDR3aa: CASSWGAPDTQYF
v_gene: TRBV7-2; d_gene: .; abundance: .; j_gene: TRBJ1-1; CDR3nt: TGTGCCAGCAGCTTAACCCCCCGGGGGGATGCTTTCTTT; CDR3aa: CASSLTPRGDAFF
v_gene: TRBV4-2; d_gene: .; abundance: .; j_gene: TRBJ1-6; CDR3nt: TGTGCCAGCAGCCAAGATTTACGGGGCTATAATTCACCCCTCCACTTT; CDR3aa: CASSQDLRGYNSPLHF
v_gene: TRBV12-3/TRBV12-4; d_gene: .; abundance: .; j_gene: TRBJ1-1; CDR3nt: TGTGCCAGCAGCGTCGACAGGCCCCGCGGGGCTTTCTTT; CDR3aa: CASSVDRPRGAFF
v_gene: TRBV18; d_gene: TRBD1; abundance: .; j_gene: TRBJ1-2; CDR3nt: TGTGCCAGCTCACCCCCGGGACAGCCCATAGGAGGCTACACCTTC; CDR3aa: CASSPPGQPIGGYTF
v_gene: TRBV7-3; d_gene: .; abundance: .; j_gene: TRBJ1-1; CDR3nt: TGTGCCAGCAGCTTATACGTGGGCGGGCGGACTGAAGCTTTCTTT; CDR3aa: CASSLYVGGRTEAFF
v_gene: TRBV4-2; d_gene: TRBD2; abundance: once; j_gene: TRBJ2-7; CDR3nt: TGTGCCAGCTCAGCGGGAGCCGGTGGCTCCTACGAGCAGTACTTC; CDR3aa: CASSAGAGGSYEQYF
v_gene: TRBV5-5; d_gene: TRBD2; abundance: few; j_gene: TRBJ2-1; CDR3nt: TGTGCCAGCAGGATGGCGGGACTAGCCTACAATGAGCAGTTCTTC; CDR3aa: CASRMAGLAYNEQFF
v_gene: TRBV9; d_gene: .; abundance: .; j_gene: TRBJ1-3; CDR3nt: TGTGCCAGCAGCGTAGAGGGGACAACTGGAAACACCATATATTTT; CDR3aa: CASSVEGTTGNTIYF
v_gene: TRBV25-1; d_gene: .; abundance: .; j_gene: TRBJ2-1; CDR3nt: TGTGCCAGCAGTGAATCAGTGGCCTACAATGAGCAGTTCTTC; CDR3aa: CASSESVAYNEQFF
v_gene: TRBV9; d_gene: .; abundance: .; j_gene: TRBJ1-1; CDR3nt: TGTGCCAGCAGCGTAGTTCCCACTAGTGAAGCTTTCTTT; CDR3aa: CASSVVPTSEAFF
v_gene: TRBV5-1; d_gene: TRBD2; abundance: .; j_gene: TRBJ2-1; CDR3nt: TGCGCCAGCAGCTTGTTGAGGACTAGCGGTGACGGTGAGCAGTTCTTC; CDR3aa: CASSLLRTSGDGEQFF
v_gene: TRBV6-5; d_gene: TRBD2; abundance: .; j_gene: TRBJ2-1; CDR3nt: TGTGCCAGCAGTCGACTAGCGGGAGGGCCTAGTGAGCAGTTCTTC; CDR3aa: CASSRLAGGPSEQFF
v_gene: TRBV7-2; d_gene: .; abundance: .; j_gene: TRBJ1-4; CDR3nt: TGTGCCAGCAGTCCTAGGCGGGCAACTAATGAAAAACTGTTTTTT; CDR3aa: CASSPRRATNEKLFF
v_gene: TRBV6-2/TRBV6-3; d_gene: TRBD2; abundance: few; j_gene: TRBJ2-4; CDR3nt: TGTGCTACCAGCCTGGCGGGAGTAGCCAAAAACATTCAGTACTTC; CDR3aa: CATSLAGVAKNIQYF
v_gene: TRBV9; d_gene: TRBD1; abundance: .; j_gene: TRBJ1-6; CDR3nt: TGTGCCAGCAGCCCACGGACAGGGTGGGACTCACCCCTCCACTTT; CDR3aa: CASSPRTGWDSPLHF
v_gene: TRBV18; d_gene: TRBD2; abundance: .; j_gene: TRBJ2-1; CDR3nt: TGTGCCAGCTCACCGGTGATTAAAGGCGGGAGAGTCGATGAGCAGTTCTTC; CDR3aa: CASSPVIKGGRVDEQFF
v_gene: TRBV7-8; d_gene: .; abundance: .; j_gene: TRBJ2-5; CDR3nt: TGTGCCAGCAGCTCCGGGACTGTGTTGGAGACCCAGTACTTC; CDR3aa: CASSSGTVLETQYF
v_gene: TRBV7-2; d_gene: TRBD1; abundance: .; j_gene: TRBJ1-1; CDR3nt: TGTGCCAGCAGCCAACGACAGGGGTTATCTGACACTGAAGCTTTCTTT; CDR3aa: CASSQRQGLSDTEAFF
v_gene: TRBV4-2; d_gene: TRBD1; abundance: .; j_gene: TRBJ1-2; CDR3nt: TGTGCCAGCAATGCGAGGGACAGGGCGAGTTATGGCTACACCTTC; CDR3aa: CASNARDRASYGYTF
v_gene: TRBV7-9; d_gene: TRBD2; abundance: .; j_gene: TRBJ2-1; CDR3nt: TGTGCCAGCAGCTCGGGACTAGCGGGAGGCAACAATGAGCAGTTCTTC; CDR3aa: CASSSGLAGGNNEQFF
v_gene: TRBV2; d_gene: TRBD2; abundance: few; j_gene: TRBJ2-1; CDR3nt: TGTGCCAGCACCCTCCTAGCGGGCCCCTCCTACAATGAGCAGTTCTTC; CDR3aa: CASTLLAGPSYNEQFF
v_gene: TRBV6-5; d_gene: .; abundance: .; j_gene: TRBJ1-4; CDR3nt: TGTGCCAGTTCCCGGGGGGAAAAACTGTTTTTT; CDR3aa: CASSRGEKLFF
v_gene: TRBV3-1/TRBV3-2; d_gene: TRBD1; abundance: once; j_gene: TRBJ1-2; CDR3nt: TGTGCCAGCAGCCAAGAGCAGGGGGTTGGTGGCTACACCTTC; CDR3aa: CASSQEQGVGGYTF
v_gene: TRBV28; d_gene: TRBD1; abundance: .; j_gene: TRBJ1-1; CDR3nt: TGTGCCAGCATCCTATCTGGCGGGACAGGGACTGAAGCTTTCTTT; CDR3aa: CASILSGGTGTEAFF
v_gene: TRBV30; d_gene: TRBD1; abundance: .; j_gene: TRBJ1-2; CDR3nt: TGTGCCTGGGCTCCGGGACAGGGGGCGCAAGGCTACACCTTC; CDR3aa: CAWAPGQGAQGYTF
v_gene: TRBV7-2; d_gene: TRBD2; abundance: .; j_gene: TRBJ2-3; CDR3nt: TGTGCCAGCAGCTTAGGACTAGCGGGGGGCAAGACAGATACGCAGTATTTT; CDR3aa: CASSLGLAGGKTDTQYF
v_gene: TRBV4-3; d_gene: .; abundance: .; j_gene: TRBJ1-5; CDR3nt: TGCGCCAGCAGCCCCCACTTACATTTT; CDR3aa: CASSPHLHF
v_gene: TRBV18; d_gene: TRBD2; abundance: .; j_gene: TRBJ2-7; CDR3nt: TGTGCCAGCTCACCTAGCGGGAGGGACGAGCAGTACTTC; CDR3aa: CASSPSGRDEQYF
v_gene: TRBV19; d_gene: .; abundance: .; j_gene: TRBJ1-5; CDR3nt: TGTGCCAGTAGTATATCCCCCGGGGGGGTTAGCAATCAGCCCCAGCATTTT; CDR3aa: CASSISPGGVSNQPQHF
v_gene: TRBV4-3; d_gene: .; abundance: .; j_gene: TRBJ1-3; CDR3nt: TGCGCCAGCAGCCAAGGACAAGGAAACACCATATATTTT; CDR3aa: CASSQGQGNTIYF
v_gene: TRBV9; d_gene: TRBD1; abundance: .; j_gene: TRBJ2-1; CDR3nt: TGTGCCAGCAGGGGGACAGGGGGTGGTGAGCAGTTCTTC; CDR3aa: CASRGTGGGEQFF
v_gene: TRBV7-6; d_gene: .; abundance: .; j_gene: TRBJ2-1; CDR3nt: TGTGCCAGCAGCCCCCGCTCTAGCGAGTTGTACAATGAGCAGTTCTTC; CDR3aa: CASSPRSSELYNEQFF
v_gene: TRBV6-5; d_gene: .; abundance: .; j_gene: TRBJ1-3; CDR3nt: TGTGCCAGCAGTCTGGGGGGTAACTCTGGAAACACCATATATTTT; CDR3aa: CASSLGGNSGNTIYF
v_gene: TRBV19; d_gene: TRBD2; abundance: .; j_gene: TRBJ2-2; CDR3nt: TGTGCCACCCATAACCCCGGGGGGGTCACCGGGGAGCTGTTTTTT; CDR3aa: CATHNPGGVTGELFF
v_gene: TRBV6-2/TRBV6-3; d_gene: .; abundance: .; j_gene: TRBJ2-3; CDR3nt: TGTGCCAGCAGTTACCTCCGCGGGGGCACAGATACGCAGTATTTT; CDR3aa: CASSYLRGGTDTQYF